One sample yielded the 8 T cell receptor beta chains listed below, sequenced in a study of T-cell memory formation after mild COVID-19. TCRdb recomputed calls from the 5' RACE reads with MiXCR, one row per CDR3 protein. The data show under 250,000 distinct CDR3 sequences, 9.5% seen once. Material: PBMCs or a T cell subset sorted from them (not recorded which). These receptors all come from a young man who had mild COVID-19 (a few samples of this study predate the infection). Cell type and time point are not known.

This CDR3 is CASSPLDRGNQPQHF. CDR3 coding DNA: TGTGCCAGCAGCCCCCTGGACAGGGGCAATCAGCCCCAGCATTTT. V is TRBV28 and J is TRBJ1-5, with 8 bases fitting TRBD1. Trimming at V came to 6 bases and at J to 2 bases, leaving 6 bases not matched to a gene. This CDR3 is 15 amino acids long. The germline V gene encodes CDR1 MDHEN and CDR2 SYDVKM.

V gene TRBV12-3 or TRBV12-4 combines with J gene TRBJ2-3, with D perhaps TRBD1 or TRBD2 (5 bases each). CDR3 length equals 15 residues. Trimming removed 1 base at V and 5 bases at J, with 13 bases between. The CDR3 sequence: CASSLGGIFRDTQYF. The DNA for the CDR3 is TGTGCCAGCAGTTTAGGGGGGATATTCAGAGATACGCAGTATTTT.

The rearrangement uses TRBV24-1 and TRBJ1-2, with D possibly TRBD1 on 5 matching bases. V lost 3 bases to trimming and J lost 3 bases, with 10 bases between them. CDR3 length equals 14 residues. Germline V CDR1 and CDR2: KGHDR, SFDVKD. CDR3 DNA: TGTGCCACCAGTGATGAGGGGAAGGACTATGGCTACACCTTC. This gives the protein CATSDEGKDYGYTF.

V is TRBV12-3 or TRBV12-4 and J is TRBJ1-1; 12 bases line up with TRBD1. V lost 6 bases and J lost 4; bases outside the gene matches: 6. CDR3 length: 15 amino acids. The CDR3 DNA sequence: TGTGCCAGCAGGGGGACAGGGGGCTGGTCCACTGAAGCTTTCTTT. Amino acid sequence: CASRGTGGWSTEAFF.

The gene calls are TRBV7-2 and TRBJ2-1, with D tentatively TRBD1 or TRBD2 (5 bases each). The CDR3 totals 16 residues. Germline CDR1 SGHTA, CDR2 FQGNSA. V lost 4 bases, J lost 7 bases, and 20 bases lay in between. The CDR3 is CASSSTGTPRRNEQFF. The DNA for the CDR3 is TGTGCCAGCAGCTCTACCGGGACCCCTAGGAGGAATGAGCAGTTCTTC.

The rearrangement uses TRBV21-1 and TRBJ1-2. TRBV21-1 is assigned pseudogene status. This CDR3 contains 13 residues. The CDR3 protein is CASSNRKWDGYTF. In DNA form, the CDR3 reads TGTGCCAGCAGCAATCGAAAGTGGGATGGCTACACCTTC.

This clonotype came up many times. CDR3: CASSPGTGGAKTQYF. The CDR3 DNA sequence: TGTGCCAGCAGCCCCGGGACAGGGGGCGCGAAGACCCAGTACTTC. The J gene is TRBJ2-5, the V gene TRBV12-3 or TRBV12-4; 12 bases fit TRBD1. This CDR3 contains 15 residues. The ends lost 6 bases at V and 6 bases at J; junction bases unmatched: 8.

The table lists this clonotype with a few counts. The V gene is TRBV7-2, the J gene TRBJ2-3; possibly TRBD1 or TRBD2 for D (5 bases each). CDR3 length equals 15 residues. Germline assignment: CDR1 SGHTA and CDR2 FQGNSA. V lost 5 bases and J 5 bases, leaving 17 bases between the germline ends. In DNA form, the CDR3 reads TGTGCCAGCAGCCCGGCCGAGGGGCGGAGAGATACGCAGTATTTT. It yields the protein CASSPAEGRRDTQYF.